These T cell receptor beta chains were read from a single sample in a study of T cells in Graves' hyperthyroidism and ophthalmopathy. TCRdb independently ran MiXCR on the multiplex PCR reads; one entry per CDR3 protein. The table shows hundreds of thousands of distinct CDR3 sequences, with approximately 14% occurring only once. Sequencing was performed on blood. The receptors originated from a young woman with Graves' hyperthyroidism. The CDR3 runs from the conserved cysteine through the conserved F or W. The D gene is left open where the match is weak. Expanded clones get a size class; other rows say once, few or many, or leave the size out.

j_gene	abundance	v_gene	d_gene	CDR3aa	CDR3nt
TRBJ2-4	many	TRBV20-1	TRBD2	CSASAGVGSGIQYF	TGCAGTGCCTCCGCGGGAGTAGGGTCCGGCATTCAGTACTTC
TRBJ2-1	few	TRBV24-1	NA	CATSDGQGSYNEQFF	TGTGCCACCAGTGATGGGCAGGGCTCCTACAATGAGCAGTTCTTC
TRBJ2-7	many	TRBV3-1	TRBD2	CASSQDVAGGISSSYEQYF	TGTGCCAGCAGCCAAGACGTAGCGGGGGGTATTTCGAGCTCCTACGAGCAGTACTTC
TRBJ2-7	NA	TRBV18	TRBD1	CASSADRDSYEQYF	TGTGCCAGCTCGGCCGACAGGGATTCCTACGAGCAGTACTTC
TRBJ2-1	few	TRBV11-2	NA	CASSLRVRNEQSF	TGTGCCAGCAGCTTAAGGGTTCGCAATGAGCAGTCCTTC
TRBJ2-1	few	TRBV6-2/TRBV6-3	TRBD1	CASSVVWDSRQFF	TGTGCCAGCAGTGTGGTGTGGGACAGCCGGCAGTTCTTC
TRBJ2-3	many	TRBV10-3	NA	CAISVQTEKNTDTQYF	TGTGCCATCAGTGTACAGACCGAAAAAAACACAGATACGCAGTATTTT
TRBJ2-5	NA	TRBV5-8	NA	CASSRRSAQETQYF	TGTGCCAGCAGCCGCCGATCGGCCCAAGAGACCCAGTACTTC
TRBJ2-7	NA	TRBV3-1	NA	CASSHRDPHEQYF	TGTGCCAGCAGCCACAGGGATCCCCACGAGCAGTACTTC
TRBJ1-4	many	TRBV2	NA	CASKGDFNEKLFF	TGTGCCAGCAAGGGGGATTTTAATGAAAAACTGTTTTTT
TRBJ2-2	NA	TRBV7-2	NA	CASSPTFSSGGTGELFF	TGTGCCAGCAGCCCTACCTTCTCCTCCGGGGGCACCGGGGAGCTGTTTTTT
TRBJ2-5	NA	TRBV27	TRBD2	CASSFGLAGGPETQYF	TGTGCCAGCAGTTTCGGGCTAGCGGGGGGGCCGGAGACCCAGTACTTC
TRBJ2-6	few	TRBV28	TRBD1	CASTSRDRAGANVLTF	TGTGCCAGCACGTCCCGGGACAGGGCTGGGGCCAACGTCCTGACTTTC
TRBJ2-5	NA	TRBV11-2	TRBD2	CASSLEGGMRETQYF	TGTGCCAGCAGCTTAGAGGGGGGGATGAGAGAGACCCAGTACTTC
TRBJ2-7	few	TRBV29-1	NA	CSVASPYEQYF	TGCAGCGTTGCGAGTCCCTACGAGCAGTACTTC
TRBJ2-7	many	TRBV20-1	NA	CSARSGTYYEQYF	TGCAGTGCCAGGTCCGGGACTTACTACGAGCAGTACTTC
TRBJ1-1	many	TRBV28	NA	CASSTGQDTEAFF	TGTGCCAGCAGTACAGGGCAGGACACTGAAGCTTTCTTT
TRBJ2-1	few	TRBV7-9	TRBD1	CASSTSGTAINEQFF	TGTGCCAGCAGCACCTCCGGGACAGCCATCAATGAGCAGTTCTTC
TRBJ1-2	many	TRBV6-1	NA	CASRTRAANYGYTF	TGTGCCAGCAGAACCCGTGCAGCTAACTATGGCTACACCTTC
TRBJ1-1	few	TRBV7-9	NA	CASSQGHWDTEAFF	TGTGCCAGCAGTCAGGGACATTGGGACACTGAAGCTTTCTTT
TRBJ2-3	NA	TRBV9	NA	CASSAGRGASTDTQYF	TGTGCCAGCAGCGCTGGTCGAGGGGCTAGCACAGATACGCAGTATTTT
TRBJ2-5	few	TRBV5-5	TRBD2	CASSFQPGTSGSSTAGTQYF	TGTGCCAGCAGCTTTCAGCCCGGGACTAGCGGGAGTTCTACGGCGGGGACCCAGTACTTC
TRBJ2-7	many	TRBV27	TRBD2	CASRRGTSGIFSYEQYF	TGTGCCAGCAGGCGAGGGACTAGCGGGATCTTCTCCTACGAGCAGTACTTC
TRBJ1-5	many	TRBV12-3/TRBV12-4	NA	CASSRGQSNQPQHF	TGTGCCAGCAGCCGTGGACAGAGCAATCAGCCCCAGCATTTT
TRBJ1-1	many	TRBV2	NA	CASVFGPEAFF	TGTGCCAGCGTGTTTGGGCCTGAAGCTTTCTTT
TRBJ1-5	many	TRBV28	TRBD1	CASRPTGRENQPQHF	TGTGCCAGCAGACCGACAGGGCGAGAAAATCAGCCCCAGCATTTT
TRBJ2-7	many	TRBV6-1	NA	CASSPLSGGSEQYF	TGTGCCAGCAGCCCTTTGAGTGGAGGATCCGAGCAGTACTTC
TRBJ2-1	once	TRBV9	NA	CASSPRASDRIDEQFF	TGTGCCAGCAGCCCTCGGGCGTCGGACCGAATCGATGAGCAGTTCTTC
TRBJ1-5	many	TRBV7-2	NA	CASSADSNQPQHF	TGTGCCAGCAGCGCAGACAGCAATCAGCCCCAGCATTTT
TRBJ1-2	many	TRBV12-3/TRBV12-4	NA	CASSLAGGIYGYTF	TGTGCCAGCAGTTTAGCCGGGGGTATCTATGGCTACACCTTC
TRBJ2-7	NA	TRBV4-3	TRBD1	CASSQDTGVMNEQYF	TGCGCCAGCAGCCAAGATACAGGGGTAATGAACGAGCAGTACTTC
TRBJ2-1	many	TRBV20-1	TRBD1	CSARDPWTGGYEQFF	TGCAGTGCTAGAGATCCCTGGACAGGGGGTTATGAGCAGTTCTTC
TRBJ2-7	NA	TRBV9	TRBD1	CASSGGTGGDEQYF	TGTGCCAGCAGCGGAGGGACAGGGGGCGACGAGCAGTACTTC
TRBJ1-2	many	TRBV7-3	TRBD1	CASSQTGEDGYTF	TGTGCCAGCAGTCAGACAGGGGAGGATGGCTACACCTTC
TRBJ1-1	NA	TRBV19	NA	CASRTPGPLNTEAFF	TGTGCCAGTAGAACCCCGGGACCCCTGAACACTGAAGCTTTCTTT
TRBJ2-5	many	TRBV6-2/TRBV6-3	NA	CASSWDLEEETQYF	TGTGCCTCCAGTTGGGATTTAGAGGAAGAGACCCAGTACTTC
TRBJ2-2	NA	TRBV7-2	NA	CASSLAVGANTGELFF	TGTGCCAGCAGCTTAGCAGTAGGGGCGAACACCGGGGAGCTGTTTTTT
TRBJ2-5	NA	TRBV9	NA	CASSVEGWGRRRPRETQYF	TGTGCCAGCAGCGTAGAAGGATGGGGGAGGAGGAGACCGCGTGAGACCCAGTACTTC
TRBJ2-2	many	TRBV7-2	TRBD1	CASTLGGRGGELFF	TGTGCCAGCACCTTAGGGGGCAGGGGAGGGGAGCTGTTTTTT
TRBJ2-5	NA	TRBV20-1	NA	CSASGPSLGAQYF	TGCAGTGCTAGTGGCCCGTCCCTTGGGGCCCAGTACTTC
TRBJ1-5	NA	TRBV15	NA	CATSRDIQPQHF	TGTGCCACCAGCAGAGATATCCAGCCCCAGCATTTT
TRBJ2-3	many	TRBV20-1	NA	CSALGSIRHTDTQYF	TGCAGTGCCCTAGGCTCCATTCGCCACACAGATACGCAGTATTTT
TRBJ2-3	many	TRBV3-1	TRBD2	CASSRRTSGQRDTQYF	TGTGCCAGCAGCCGACGGACTAGCGGACAACGGGATACGCAGTATTTT
TRBJ2-6	NA	TRBV12-3/TRBV12-4	NA	CASSLSTETGANVLTF	TGTGCCAGTAGTTTATCTACAGAGACTGGGGCCAACGTCCTGACTTTC
TRBJ1-5	few	TRBV20-1	NA	CSAVARGGNQQPQHF	TGCAGTGCCGTGGCTAGGGGGGGAAATCAACAGCCCCAGCATTTT
TRBJ1-3	NA	TRBV7-2	NA	CASSFSSGPGNTIYF	TGTGCCAGCAGCTTCTCGTCAGGGCCTGGAAACACCATATATTTT
TRBJ1-3	many	TRBV30	NA	CALRGSSGNTIYF	TGTGCCTTGCGAGGGAGCTCTGGAAACACCATATATTTT
TRBJ2-7	many	TRBV20-1	TRBD1	CSANKIQGYEQYF	TGCAGTGCTAACAAGATACAGGGGTACGAGCAGTACTTC
TRBJ1-1	NA	TRBV4-3	NA	CASSQEPRENTEAFF	TGCGCCAGCAGCCAAGAACCCAGGGAGAACACTGAAGCTTTCTTT
TRBJ1-4	NA	TRBV12-3/TRBV12-4	NA	CASSTKTEVAGEKLFF	TGTGCCAGCAGTACCAAGACAGAGGTCGCTGGTGAAAAACTGTTTTTT
TRBJ1-2	NA	TRBV15	NA	CATSRDVEDYGYTF	TGTGCCACCAGCAGAGATGTGGAGGACTATGGCTACACCTTC
TRBJ2-2	many	TRBV20-1	TRBD2	CSAREGGRGTGELFF	TGCAGTGCTAGAGAGGGCGGGAGAGGCACCGGGGAGCTGTTTTTT
TRBJ2-2	many	TRBV6-1	TRBD1	CASLTGDTGELFF	TGTGCCAGCCTTACAGGGGACACCGGGGAGCTGTTTTTT